The 8 T cell receptor beta chains listed next were all sequenced from one sample in a study of blood T cell repertoires in COVID-19. The assay was immunoSEQ multiplex PCR, and TCRdb's table has in-frame clones only and misses some. This table has about 9,000 clones, 65% to 90% appearing once. The material sequenced was peripheral blood. These receptors were taken from a human donor in a cohort sampled during active COVID-19.

The CDR3 coding sequence is TGTGCCAGCAGTTCTCTTACAGATGTTAAGGAGACCCAGTACTTC. It yields the protein CASSSLTDVKETQYF. The rearrangement joins TRBV28 to TRBJ2-5; D remains ambiguous. The length of the CDR3 is 15 residues. Trimming cost V 4 bases and J 5 bases, with 17 bases left between them. The germline gives CDR1 MDHEN, CDR2 SYDVKM.

This clone was seen just once. The CDR3 here is CASSYYEEGNTIYF. As DNA, the CDR3 is TGTGCCAGCAGTTATTACGAGGAAGGAAACACCATATATTTT. The chain recombines TRBV6-6 with TRBJ1-3; D ambiguous. There are 14 residues in the CDR3. Per the germline V gene, CDR1 is MNHNY and CDR2 is SVGAGI (reference sequence). Deletions cut 3 bases from V and 4 bases from J, with 10 bases between.

V usage is TRBV19 and J usage is TRBJ1-1; D possibly corresponds to TRBD1 (6 bases). Germline values: CDR1 LNHDA, CDR2 SQIVND (reference sequence). V shed 2 bases and J shed 1 base, with 11 bases lying between them. This CDR3 is built from 15 residues. Here the CDR3 reads CASSIMGRGNTEAFF. DNA of the CDR3: TGTGCCAGTAGTATAATGGGCAGGGGGAACACTGAAGCTTTCTTT.

The gene calls are TRBV28 and TRBJ2-7; TRBD2 matches at 7 bases. CDR1 is MDHEN and CDR2 is SYDVKM in the germline V gene. V shed 3 bases and J 4 bases; nucleotides not matched to a gene: 6. The CDR3 length is 14 residues. The CDR3 bases are TGTGCCAGCAGTTTGGGGAGGGCCTCTTACGAGCAGTACTTC. It translates to CASSLGRASYEQYF.

The chain has TRBV9 and TRBJ1-2; D possibly corresponds to TRBD1 (5 bases). Trimming took off 3 bases at V and 5 bases at J, with 11 bases between the two ends. The CDR3 runs 13 residues. Germline CDR1 is SGDLS and CDR2 is YYNGEE. CDR3 residues: CASSGGTDYGYTF. Here the CDR3 DNA reads TGTGCCAGCAGCGGCGGGACGGATTATGGCTACACCTTC.

J is TRBJ2-3 and V is TRBV28; 15 nucleotides agree with TRBD2. J gave up 4 bases and V 4 bases, and 12 bases lay outside the gene matches. The CDR3 consists of 19 residues. Germline V gene sequence: CDR1 MDHEN, CDR2 SYDVKM. The CDR3 region is CASSSPGLAGGSRADTQYF. CDR3 DNA: TGTGCCAGCAGTTCACCCGGACTAGCGGGAGGGTCTCGGGCAGATACGCAGTATTTT.

The CDR3 region has the DNA TGTGCCAGCAGTTACTCAGGGGGGGCACCCACCGGGGAGCTGTTTTTT. It specifies CASSYSGGAPTGELFF. This chain connects TRBV6-6 to TRBJ2-2; D is possibly TRBD2 (7 bases). CDR3 size: 16 residues. The germline V and J ends were trimmed by 0 bases and 4 bases, with 12 bases remaining between them. CDR1 and CDR2 (germline): MNHNY, SVGAGI (reference sequence).

This chain joins TRBV19 and TRBJ2-5, with a weak D call TRBD2 (6 bases). In germline, CDR1 is LNHDA, CDR2 SQIVND (reference sequence). Trimming shortened V by 1 base and J by 2 bases, and 11 bases separated the two germline ends. This CDR3 region has 15 residues. The CDR3 DNA follows: TGTGCCAGTAGTATAGGGACTACCTTTCAAGAGACCCAGTACTTC. Encoded protein: CASSIGTTFQETQYF. Full variable domain (remainder filled in from reference TRBV19 and TRBJ2-5): DGGITQSPKYLFRKEGQNVTLSCEQNLNHDAMYWYRQDPGQGLRLIYYSQIVNDFQKGDIAEGYSVSREKKESFPLTVTSAQKNPTAFYLCASSIGTTFQETQYFGPGTRLLVL.